The sequence of this TCR beta chain was determined in a study of breast tumors, draining lymph nodes, adjacent tissues. TCRdb re-called the multiplex PCR reads through MiXCR, storing one row per CDR3 protein. Of roughly 260,000 distinct CDR3 sequences in the sample, 30% to 35% were seen once. The V gene's germline CDR1 is ENHRY and CDR2 SYGVKD. Counting both end residues, the CDR3 totals 24 amino acids. As to this clonotype: Its target is not known. The DNA is left out, because the CDR3 cannot be placed on it with certainty; the CDR3 is given as TCRdb lists it.

The lymph nodes were axillary draining lymph nodes from breast cancer patients. Broader study findings: Most tumor T cells seemingly derive from lymph node, then expand in tumor. Tumor TCR diversity was below lymph nodes but above nontumor tissue.

The TCR comes from a female donor with breast cancer. Some clones in this sample may be carry-over from other donors' samples. V is TRBV10-3 and J is TRBJ1-4; TRBD1, as called in the table, went unchecked against the DNA. The source material was axillary lymph node tissue. CDR3 in amino acids: CAIATGGIPYEQYFGPQYGEKLFF.